Included here is one T cell receptor beta chain sequence, with context. Its antigen remains unknown. Stability of Graves' hyperthyroidism was defined as absent ophthalmopathy progression within 18 months. The hyperthyroidism was newly diagnosed and had lasted under 2 months; the patients were aged 18 to 65. The diagnoses drew upon clinical symptoms, serum thyroxine and TRAb, thyroid ultrasound and orbital computed tomography. This specimen belongs to a study of T cells in Graves' hyperthyroidism and ophthalmopathy. The TCR beta CDR3 regions underwent amplification using RNA transcripts as the source. Primed by the HTBI set, a first-round RT-PCR was run on the TCR CDR3. TCRdb fed the multiplex PCR reads into MiXCR, producing one record per CDR3 protein. In the table there are approximately 590,000 distinct CDR3 sequences, 15% to 18% of which are singletons. Study-wide points: Most expanded thyroid clonotypes above 0.001 also appeared in blood.

The sample comprised blood. This sequence originates from a woman aged 30 to 39 with Graves' hyperthyroidism.

CDR3 region: CASSSDRVAGTQYF. The DNA for the CDR3 is TGTGCCAGCAGCTCCGACAGGGTAGCAGGGACCCAGTACTTC. This chain connects TRBV12-3 or TRBV12-4 to TRBJ2-5, with 7 nucleotides matching TRBD1. There are 14 residues in the CDR3. Trimming cost V 6 bases and J 7 bases; bases outside gene matches: 11.